This note documents a single TCR beta chain sequence. The antigen is unknown. These data are taken from a study of T cell repertoires and HLA-DP antigens. Profiled with immunoSEQ multiplex PCR; TCRdb holds only in-frame clones, not every one. The sample records some 110,000 clones, approximately 92% being singletons. The length of the CDR3 is 14 residues. CDR1 MNHGY and CDR2 SAAAGT come from the germline V gene. Trimming cost V 5 bases and J 5 bases; bases outside gene matches: 7. Sequenced material: CD4+ T cells from PBMCs. The V and J genes are TRBV6-8 and TRBJ2-7; 9 bases fit TRBD1. The receptor was derived from a woman younger than 30 in good health and CMV-seronegative. The CDR3 region is CASSPGDRANEQYV. The DNA for the CDR3 is TGTGCCAGCAGTCCCGGGGACAGGGCCAACGAGCAGTACGTC.